This entry describes one T cell receptor (beta chain). This clone has more than one count but fewer than ten. Its antigen is not yet known. There are no base qualities to consult, and no much larger clone falls within one base. This sample was included in a study of OX40 agonist ivuxolimab in advanced cancers. Background for the entire study: Ivuxolimab was an agonistic, fully human IgG2 monoclonal antibody directed against OX40 (CD134), a costimulatory receptor. Of the 50 or so patients in dose escalation, about 19 had hepatocellular carcinoma, some 15 had melanoma, 9 had renal cell carcinoma and 9 had head and neck cancer. Three dose-escalation patients achieved partial responses, one with hepatocellular carcinoma and two with cutaneous melanoma. Patients were allowed to have had prior anti-PD-1, anti-PD-L1 or anti-CTLA-4 therapy, and 40% of the dose-escalation patients had previously received checkpoint inhibitors. The purpose of peripheral TCRbeta sequencing was to test whether ivuxolimab changed TCR sequence diversity and led to clonal T-cell expansion. In the dose-escalation cohort, approximately 80% of patients were male, and the mean age was roughly 56 years with a range of 23 to 79. The paper describes the monotherapy dose-escalation part (N ≈ 51 patients) of the phase I trial of ivuxolimab. Intravenous ivuxolimab was administered to patients every 2 weeks at six dose levels: 0.01, 0.1, 0.3, 1.5, 3 and 10 mg/kg. General findings and caveats noted by the study authors: At doses of 0.1 to 3.0 mg/kg, clonal expansion of both CD4+ and CD8+ blood T cells was observed from baseline to week 6. After ivuxolimab, expanded clones were on average more numerous among CD8+ T cells than among CD4+ T cells. The antigen specificity of the peripheral T cells that underwent clonal expansion was not determined. In the 0.1-3.0 mg/kg groups, partial responders had among the lowest normalized peripheral clonal expansion, particularly in CD8+ T cells. Low levels of normalized T-cell clonal expansion were also seen in some patients who did not respond.

In the germline V gene (reference sequence), CDR1 corresponds to SGHNT and CDR2 to YYREEE. Trimming takes 4 bases from V and 4 bases from J, and the germline ends sit 11 bases apart. There are 14 amino acids in the CDR3, from cysteine to phenylalanine inclusive. Of the read, only the CDR3 DNA is kept; its 42 bases are in frame from base 1. Patients with a history of autoimmune disease or receiving systemic immunosuppression were excluded from the trial. Peripheral blood for TCR sequencing was collected from all dose cohorts at baseline, on cycle 4 day 1, and on cycle 7 day 1. The samples were taken from a phase I, first-in-human, multicenter, open-label dose-escalation trial of ivuxolimab. Adults with locally advanced or metastatic head and neck squamous cell, hepatocellular, melanoma or renal cell carcinoma were enrolled in the trial. Before TCR sequencing, CD4+ T cells and CD8+ T cells from peripheral blood were sorted into separate populations.

To sequence the TCRbeta CDR3 region, genomic DNA was isolated from the sorted cells. The immunoSEQ Assay was used to sequence the TCRbeta CDR3 regions. TCRdb holds this immuneACCESS table with in-frame rearrangements only. Some clones are missing; in checked studies, unresolved V genes explain under half, and the rest has no known cause. This sample lists approximately 94,000 clones; around 90% were detected once. Jointly, the top ten make up 0.5% to 0.65% of the sample. This specimen was CD4+ or CD8+ T cells sorted from blood, taken in a trial of the OX40 agonist ivuxolimab. The clonotype comes from an adult with an advanced solid tumor such as melanoma, head and neck, liver or kidney cancer. This sequence uses TRBV5-4 and TRBJ2-2, with TRBD2 as a weak D call on 6 bases. This receptor has the CDR3 CASSRTTLTGELFF. The base sequence is TGTGCCAGCAGCCGGACTACTCTCACCGGGGAGCTGTTTTTT.